The clone carrying this T cell receptor (beta chain) was seen a handful of times. TCRdb analysed the 5' RACE reads with MiXCR anew, one entry per CDR3 protein. The sample shows about 320,000 distinct CDR3 sequences, about 10% of them seen only once. The sample originates from a study of T cells after yellow fever vaccination. V gave up 4 bases and J gave up 3 bases, with 7 bases separating them. This CDR3 is built from 12 residues. The receptor comes from a man aged 18 to 35 who received the YFV17D yellow fever vaccine. Sample: CD4+ T cells sorted from PBMCs, taken 45 days after the yellow fever booster vaccination. The chain couples TRBV12-3 or TRBV12-4 to TRBJ2-7; perhaps TRBD1 as D (6 bases). CDR3 bases: TGTGCCAGCAGTTGGGACATCTACGAGCAGTACTTC. Amino acids: CASSWDIYEQYF.